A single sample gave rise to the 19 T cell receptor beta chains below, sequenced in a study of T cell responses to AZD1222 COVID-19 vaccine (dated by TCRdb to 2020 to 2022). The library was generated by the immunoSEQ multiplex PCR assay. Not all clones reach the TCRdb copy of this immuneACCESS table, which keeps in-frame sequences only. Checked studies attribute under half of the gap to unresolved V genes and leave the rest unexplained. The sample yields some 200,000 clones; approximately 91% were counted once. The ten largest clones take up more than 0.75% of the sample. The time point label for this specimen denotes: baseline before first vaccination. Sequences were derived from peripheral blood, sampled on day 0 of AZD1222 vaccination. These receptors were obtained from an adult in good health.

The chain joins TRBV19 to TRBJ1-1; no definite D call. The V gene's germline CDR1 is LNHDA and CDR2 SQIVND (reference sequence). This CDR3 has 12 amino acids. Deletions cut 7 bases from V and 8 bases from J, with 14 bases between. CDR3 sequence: CASKNEVVEAFF. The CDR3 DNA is TGTGCCAGTAAAAACGAGGTTGTCGAAGCTTTCTTT.

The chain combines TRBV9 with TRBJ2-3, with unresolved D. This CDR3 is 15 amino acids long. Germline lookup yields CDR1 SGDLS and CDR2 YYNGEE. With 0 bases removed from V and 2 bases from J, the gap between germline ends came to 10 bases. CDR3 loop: CASSVEGYPTDTQYF. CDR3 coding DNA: TGTGCCAGCAGCGTAGAGGGATACCCCACAGATACGCAGTATTTT.

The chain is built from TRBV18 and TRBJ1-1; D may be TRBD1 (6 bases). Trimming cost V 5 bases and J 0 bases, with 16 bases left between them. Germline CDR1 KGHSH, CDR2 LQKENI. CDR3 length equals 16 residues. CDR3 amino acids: CASSYRTVGMNTEAFF. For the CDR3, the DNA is TGTGCCAGCTCATATAGGACAGTCGGGATGAACACTGAAGCTTTCTTT.

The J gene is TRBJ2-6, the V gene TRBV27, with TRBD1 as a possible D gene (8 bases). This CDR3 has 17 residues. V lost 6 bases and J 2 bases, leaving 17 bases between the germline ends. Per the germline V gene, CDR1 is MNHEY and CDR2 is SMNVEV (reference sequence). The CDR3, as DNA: TGTGCCAGCAGACCTACAGGGGGGAGGGCTGGGGCCAACGTCCTGACTTTC. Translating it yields CASRPTGGRAGANVLTF.

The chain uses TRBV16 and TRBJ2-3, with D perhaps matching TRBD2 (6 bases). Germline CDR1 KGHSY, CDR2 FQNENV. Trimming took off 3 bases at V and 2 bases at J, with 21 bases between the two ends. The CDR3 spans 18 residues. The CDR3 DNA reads TGTGCCAGCAGCCACTCCCTCGGGCTGGCGGGGACCACAGATACGCAGTATTTT. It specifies CASSHSLGLAGTTDTQYF.

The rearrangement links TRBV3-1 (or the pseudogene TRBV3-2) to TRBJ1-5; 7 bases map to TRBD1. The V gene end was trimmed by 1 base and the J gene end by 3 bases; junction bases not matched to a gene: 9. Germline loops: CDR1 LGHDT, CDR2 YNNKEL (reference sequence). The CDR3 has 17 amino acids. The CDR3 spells CASSQGTGPLDNQPQHF. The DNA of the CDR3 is TGTGCCAGCAGCCAAGGGACAGGACCCCTGGACAATCAGCCCCAGCATTTT.

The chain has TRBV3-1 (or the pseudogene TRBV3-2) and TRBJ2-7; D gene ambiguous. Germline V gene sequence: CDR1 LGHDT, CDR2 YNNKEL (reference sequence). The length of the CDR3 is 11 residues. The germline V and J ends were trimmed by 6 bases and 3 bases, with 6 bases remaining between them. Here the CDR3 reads CASSPDYEQYF. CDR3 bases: TGTGCCAGCAGTCCCGACTACGAGCAGTACTTC.

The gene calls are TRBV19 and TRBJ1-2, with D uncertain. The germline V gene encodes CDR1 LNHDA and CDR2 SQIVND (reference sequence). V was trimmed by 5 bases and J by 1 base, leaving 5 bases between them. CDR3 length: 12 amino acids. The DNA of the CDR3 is TGTGCCAGTAGTGACCGTAACTATGGCTACACCTTC. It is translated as CASSDRNYGYTF.

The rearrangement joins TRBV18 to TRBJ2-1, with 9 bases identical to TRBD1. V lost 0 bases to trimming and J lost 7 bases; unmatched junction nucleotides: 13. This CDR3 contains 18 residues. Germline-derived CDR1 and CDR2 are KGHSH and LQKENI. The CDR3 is CASSPPVQGALLLNEQFF. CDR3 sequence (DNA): TGTGCCAGCTCACCACCGGTACAGGGGGCATTATTGTTGAATGAGCAGTTCTTC.

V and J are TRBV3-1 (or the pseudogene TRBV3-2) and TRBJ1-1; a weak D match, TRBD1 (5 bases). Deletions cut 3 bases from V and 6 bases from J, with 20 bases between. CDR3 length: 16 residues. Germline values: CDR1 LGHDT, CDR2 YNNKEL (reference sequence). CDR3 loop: CASSQGRVGGRSEAFF. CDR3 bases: TGTGCCAGCAGCCAGGGCAGGGTAGGAGGGAGGTCTGAAGCTTTCTTT.

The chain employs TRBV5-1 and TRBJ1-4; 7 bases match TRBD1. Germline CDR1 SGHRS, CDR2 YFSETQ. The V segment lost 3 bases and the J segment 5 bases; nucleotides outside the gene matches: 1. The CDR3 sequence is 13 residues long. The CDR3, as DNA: TGCGCCAGCAGCTGGGACAGAAATGAAAAACTGTTTTTT. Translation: CASSWDRNEKLFF. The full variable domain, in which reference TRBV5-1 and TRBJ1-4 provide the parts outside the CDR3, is KAGVTQTPRYLIKTRGQQVTLSCSPISGHRSVSWYQQTPGQGLQFLFEYFSETQRNKGNFPGRFSGRQFSNSRSEMNVSTLELGDSALYLCASSWDRNEKLFFGSGTQLSVL.

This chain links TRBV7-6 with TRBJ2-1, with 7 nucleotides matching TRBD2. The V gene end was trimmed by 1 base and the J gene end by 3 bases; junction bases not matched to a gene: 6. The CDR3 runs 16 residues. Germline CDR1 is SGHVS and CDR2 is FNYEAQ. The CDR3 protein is CASSLDTAGYYNEQFF. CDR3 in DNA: TGTGCCAGCAGCTTAGACACAGCGGGATACTACAATGAGCAGTTCTTC. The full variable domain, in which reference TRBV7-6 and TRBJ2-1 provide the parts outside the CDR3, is GAGVSQSPRYKVTKRGQDVALRCDPISGHVSLYWYRQALGQGPEFLTYFNYEAQQDKSGLPNDRFSAERPEGSISTLTIQRTEQRDSAMYRCASSLDTAGYYNEQFFGPGTRLTVL.

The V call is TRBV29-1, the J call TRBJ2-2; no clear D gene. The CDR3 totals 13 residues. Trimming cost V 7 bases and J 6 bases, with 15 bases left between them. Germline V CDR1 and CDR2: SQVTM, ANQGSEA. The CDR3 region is CSAAPQRAGELFF. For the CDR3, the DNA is TGCAGCGCCGCCCCCCAGCGTGCCGGGGAGCTGTTTTTT.

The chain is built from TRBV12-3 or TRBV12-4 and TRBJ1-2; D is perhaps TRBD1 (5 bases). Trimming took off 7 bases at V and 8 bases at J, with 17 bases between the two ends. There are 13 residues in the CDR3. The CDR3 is CASNTAGGGGYTF. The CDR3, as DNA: TGTGCCAGCAACACCGCGGGGGGTGGCGGCTACACCTTC.

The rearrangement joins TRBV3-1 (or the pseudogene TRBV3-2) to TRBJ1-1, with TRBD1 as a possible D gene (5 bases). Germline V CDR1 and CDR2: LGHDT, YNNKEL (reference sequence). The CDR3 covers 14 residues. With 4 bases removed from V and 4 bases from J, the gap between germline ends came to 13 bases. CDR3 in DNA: TGTGCCAGCAGCCTCGCGATAAGGGGCACTGAAGCTTTCTTT. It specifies CASSLAIRGTEAFF.

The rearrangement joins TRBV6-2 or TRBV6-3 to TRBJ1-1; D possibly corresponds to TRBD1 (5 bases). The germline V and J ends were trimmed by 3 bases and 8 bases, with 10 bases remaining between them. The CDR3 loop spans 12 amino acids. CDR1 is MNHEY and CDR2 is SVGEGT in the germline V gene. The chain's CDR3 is CASSYPGPEAFF. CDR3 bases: TGTGCCAGCAGTTATCCGGGACCGGAAGCTTTCTTT.

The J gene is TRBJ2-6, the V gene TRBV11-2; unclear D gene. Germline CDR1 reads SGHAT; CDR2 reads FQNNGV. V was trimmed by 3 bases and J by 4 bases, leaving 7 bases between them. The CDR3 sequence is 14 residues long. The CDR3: CASSLLVGANVLTF. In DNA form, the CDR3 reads TGTGCCAGCAGCTTGCTAGTGGGGGCCAACGTCCTGACTTTC.

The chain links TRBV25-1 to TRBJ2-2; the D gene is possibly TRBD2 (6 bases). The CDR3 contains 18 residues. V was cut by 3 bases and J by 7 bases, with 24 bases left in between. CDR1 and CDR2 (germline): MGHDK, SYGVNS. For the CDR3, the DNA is TGTGCCAGCAGTGATTGGGGAGGAGGACCGAGAAGAGGCGGGGAGCTGTTTTTT. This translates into CASSDWGGGPRRGGELFF.

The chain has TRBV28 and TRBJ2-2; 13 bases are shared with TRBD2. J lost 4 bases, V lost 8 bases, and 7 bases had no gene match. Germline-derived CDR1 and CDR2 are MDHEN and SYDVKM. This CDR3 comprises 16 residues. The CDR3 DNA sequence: TGTGCCAGCGGTACTAGCGGGAGGGCCCGCACCGGGGAGCTGTTTTTT. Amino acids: CASGTSGRARTGELFF.